The 18 T cell receptor beta chains in this list originate from one sample, sequenced in a study of blood T cell repertoires in COVID-19 (dated by TCRdb to between 2020 and 2021). Library generation was performed with the immunoSEQ multiplex PCR assay. Not all clones reach the TCRdb copy of this immuneACCESS table, which keeps in-frame sequences only. Checked studies attribute under half of the gap to unresolved V genes and leave the rest unexplained. The sample table records 30,000 or so clones; about four fifths of these occur just once. The biggest ten clones account for about 3.3% of the sample. The sequenced sample was peripheral blood. The receptors derive from a middle-aged man with acute or convalescent COVID-19.

The genes are TRBV5-1 and TRBJ2-7, with D perhaps TRBD1 (8 bases). This CDR3 has 14 amino acids. Germline loops: CDR1 SGHRS, CDR2 YFSETQ. With 2 bases removed from V and 7 bases from J, the gap between germline ends came to 16 bases. For the CDR3, the DNA is TGCGCCAGCAGCTTCCAAGGACAGGGAGGGGAGCAGTACTTC. Translation gives CASSFQGQGGEQYF. Full variable domain (rest looked up from reference TRBV5-1 and TRBJ2-7): KAGVTQTPRYLIKTRGQQVTLSCSPISGHRSVSWYQQTPGQGLQFLFEYFSETQRNKGNFPGRFSGRQFSNSRSEMNVSTLELGDSALYLCASSFQGQGGEQYFGPGTRLTVT.

V is TRBV4-2 and J is TRBJ2-2; 9 nucleotides match TRBD1. Per germline, CDR1 LGHNA and CDR2 YNFKEQ. Unmatched junction bases numbered 6, after V lost 4 bases and J lost 6 bases. The CDR3 runs 15 residues. The CDR3 coding sequence is TGTGCCAGCAGCCCCCGGGACAGGGCCTCCGGGGAGCTGTTTTTT. This gives the protein CASSPRDRASGELFF.

The chain recombines TRBV25-1 with TRBJ1-2; D call uncertain. There are 13 residues in the CDR3. The V gene's germline CDR1 is MGHDK and CDR2 SYGVNS. The V end was cut by 4 bases, the J end by 5 bases, with 11 bases between. The CDR3 DNA reads TGTGCCAGCAGTGGGGCAGGCCCTTATGGCTACACCTTC. This codes for CASSGAGPYGYTF.

The chain is built from TRBV6-6 and TRBJ2-5; 14 nucleotides line up with TRBD2. The CDR3 has 16 amino acids. The J segment lost 4 bases and the V segment lost 4 bases, leaving 5 bases of the junction unmatched. Germline lookup yields CDR1 MNHNY and CDR2 SVGAGI (reference sequence). In nucleotides, the CDR3 is TGTGCCAGCAGTTTGGGACTAGCGGGAGTAGGAGAGACCCAGTACTTC. This sequence encodes CASSLGLAGVGETQYF.

The chain links TRBV6-6 to TRBJ1-5; D unresolved. This CDR3 is 13 amino acids long. Looked up from germline, CDR1 is MNHNY and CDR2 is SVGAGI (reference sequence). V was cut by 2 bases and J by 5 bases, with 7 bases left in between. The CDR3 bases are TGTGCCAGCAGTTACAGAGGAGATCAGCCCCAGCATTTT. Its protein product is CASSYRGDQPQHF.

The J gene is TRBJ2-7, the V gene TRBV15; 9 nucleotides match TRBD2. Per the germline V gene, CDR1 is LNHNV and CDR2 is YYDKDF (reference sequence). The J segment lost 4 bases and the V segment lost 6 bases, leaving 7 bases of the junction unmatched. The CDR3 extends over 14 amino acids. The CDR3 bases are TGTGCCACCAGGATGACTAGCGGAGTATACGAGCAGTACTTC. Translating gives CATRMTSGVYEQYF. Using reference TRBV15 and TRBJ2-7 for the parts outside the CDR3, the full variable domain is DAMVIQNPRYQVTQFGKPVTLSCSQTLNHNVMYWYQQKSSQAPKLLFHYYDKDFNNEADTPDNFQSRRPNTSFCFLDIRSPGLGDTAMYLCATRMTSGVYEQYFGPGTRLTVT.

V gene TRBV7-6 combines with J gene TRBJ2-7; a weak D match, TRBD2 (5 bases). Germline lookup yields CDR1 SGHVS and CDR2 FNYEAQ. Trimming pared 2 bases from V and 2 bases from J, leaving 10 bases between. The CDR3 consists of 14 residues. CDR3 DNA sequence: TGTGCCAGCAGCTTATGGGAGAGCGCCTACGAGCAGTACTTC. Residues: CASSLWESAYEQYF. Based on the CDR3 plus reference TRBV7-6 and TRBJ2-7, the full variable domain is GAGVSQSPRYKVTKRGQDVALRCDPISGHVSLYWYRQALGQGPEFLTYFNYEAQQDKSGLPNDRFSAERPEGSISTLTIQRTEQRDSAMYRCASSLWESAYEQYFGPGTRLTVT.

The V call is TRBV7-3, the J call TRBJ2-2, with 9 nucleotides matching TRBD2. The CDR3 is 16 residues long. The V segment lost 4 bases and the J segment 5 bases; nucleotides outside the gene matches: 8. Per germline, CDR1 SGHTA and CDR2 FQGTGA. The CDR3 reads CASSSYIAGVTGELFF. The CDR3 bases are TGTGCCAGCAGCTCGTATATAGCGGGAGTGACCGGGGAGCTGTTTTTT.

The chain carries TRBV5-5 and TRBJ1-2, with 7 nucleotides matching TRBD1. Germline V lookup: CDR1 SGHKS, CDR2 YYEKEE (reference sequence). The V segment lost 5 bases and the J segment 4 bases; nucleotides outside the gene matches: 8. The CDR3 consists of 14 residues. The CDR3 DNA sequence: TGTGCCAGCAGTCCTGACTCAGGGGGCTATGGCTACACCTTC. Protein: CASSPDSGGYGYTF.

V is TRBV19 and J is TRBJ1-1; 8 bases match TRBD1. The CDR3 consists of 14 residues. From germline, CDR1 is LNHDA and CDR2 SQIVND (reference sequence). With V trimmed by 9 bases and J by 0 bases, 6 bases remained unmatched. In DNA form, the CDR3 reads TGTGCCAGCTCATTACAGGGGGTGAACACTGAAGCTTTCTTT. The encoded protein is CASSLQGVNTEAFF.

This clone came up a few times. The CDR3 sequence is CASSTGQGLGGEKLFF. DNA of the CDR3: TGCGCCAGCAGCACTGGACAGGGTCTCGGAGGTGAAAAACTGTTTTTT. This chain uses TRBV5-1 with TRBJ1-4, with 8 bases that match TRBD1. Looked up from germline, CDR1 is SGHRS and CDR2 is YFSETQ. This CDR3 has 16 residues. Germline trimming cut 4 bases from V and 7 bases from J; bases unmatched to any gene: 12.

The genes are TRBV6-2 or TRBV6-3 and TRBJ2-5; D is possibly TRBD1 (6 bases). This CDR3 comprises 14 residues. The V gene's germline CDR1 is MNHEY and CDR2 SVGEGT. Trimming pared 6 bases from V and 2 bases from J, leaving 13 bases between. CDR3 DNA: TGTGCCAGCAGCTTTCCAGGGGAGCAAGAGACCCAGTACTTC. This codes for CASSFPGEQETQYF.

J is TRBJ2-1 and V is TRBV2; 7 bases agree with TRBD2. Germline CDR1 SNHLY, CDR2 FYNNEI. The ends lost 6 bases at V and 5 bases at J; junction bases unmatched: 7. CDR3 size: 14 residues. This chain's CDR3 is CASRVILANNEQFF. CDR3 sequence (DNA): TGTGCCAGCAGAGTGATACTAGCGAACAATGAGCAGTTCTTC.

CDR3 sequence (DNA): TGTGCCAGCAGTTTAGGTATAAATCAGCCCCAGCATTTT. This encodes CASSLGINQPQHF. The V call is TRBV12-3 or TRBV12-4, the J call TRBJ1-5; D not certain. This CDR3 has 13 residues. Between the trimmed V and J ends, which lost 1 base and 4 bases, there was a span of 5 bases.

The CDR3 DNA follows: TGTGCCAGCAGCCCGGGACAGGGGGCGGGACCGAACACTGAAGCTTTCTTT. It encodes CASSPGQGAGPNTEAFF. The chain has TRBV27 and TRBJ1-1; 12 bases fit TRBD1. There are 17 residues in the CDR3. Germline V gives CDR1 MNHEY, CDR2 SMNVEV (reference sequence). J was trimmed by 1 base and V by 6 bases; bases with no gene match: 9.

The chain employs TRBV11-2 and TRBJ2-1; no firm D call. Germline V gives CDR1 SGHAT, CDR2 FQNNGV. The CDR3 covers 13 residues. The V end lost 2 bases, the J end lost 6 bases, and 8 bases lay between the germline ends. CDR3 region: CASSLSTFNEQFF. The CDR3 DNA reads as TGTGCCAGCAGCTTAAGTACTTTCAATGAGCAGTTCTTC.

This rearrangement joins TRBV10-2 to TRBJ1-3; D is possibly TRBD1 (5 bases). Germline V gives CDR1 WSHSY, CDR2 SAAADI. The V and J ends lost 8 bases and 0 bases respectively, with 17 bases between them. The CDR3 spans 16 residues. The CDR3 DNA follows: TGCGCCAGCTGCGGGGCCAGCAAGAGCTCTGGAAACACCATATATTTT. It codes for CASCGASKSSGNTIYF.

The V gene is TRBV29-1, the J gene TRBJ1-4; D is undetermined. Trimming cost V 7 bases and J 8 bases, with 11 bases left between them. In germline, CDR1 is SQVTM, CDR2 ANQGSEA. This CDR3 region has 11 residues. CDR3 sequence reads: CSGGEGEKLFF. CDR3 sequence (DNA): TGCAGCGGAGGAGAAGGAGAAAAACTGTTTTTT. The full variable domain, its missing parts supplied by reference TRBV29-1 and TRBJ1-4, is SAVISQKPSRDICQRGTSLTIQCQVDSQVTMMFWYRQQPGQSLTLIATANQGSEATYESGFVIDKFPISRPNLTFSTLTVSNMSPEDSSIYLCSGGEGEKLFFGSGTQLSVL.